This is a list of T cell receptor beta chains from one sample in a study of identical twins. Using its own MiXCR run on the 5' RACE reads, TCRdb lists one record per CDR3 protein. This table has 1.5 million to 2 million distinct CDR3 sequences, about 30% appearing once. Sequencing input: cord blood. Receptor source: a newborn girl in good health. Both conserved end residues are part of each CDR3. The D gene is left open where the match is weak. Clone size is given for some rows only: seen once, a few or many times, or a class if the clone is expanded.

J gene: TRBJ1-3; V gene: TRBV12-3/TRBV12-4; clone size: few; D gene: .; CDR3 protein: CASSRKGPSGNTIYF; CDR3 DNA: TGTGCCAGCAGCCGGAAGGGGCCCTCTGGAAACACCATATATTTT
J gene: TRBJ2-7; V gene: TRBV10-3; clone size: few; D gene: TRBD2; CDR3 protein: CAISDASGGSYEQYF; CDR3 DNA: TGTGCCATCAGTGATGCTAGCGGGGGGTCCTACGAGCAGTACTTC
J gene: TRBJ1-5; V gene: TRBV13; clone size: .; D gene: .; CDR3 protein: CASTRGGRQPQHF; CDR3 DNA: TGTGCCAGCACCAGAGGGGGACGTCAGCCCCAGCATTTT
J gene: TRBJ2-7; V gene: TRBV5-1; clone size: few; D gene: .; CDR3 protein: CASSLAPDEQYF; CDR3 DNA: TGCGCCAGCAGCTTGGCTCCCGACGAGCAGTACTTC
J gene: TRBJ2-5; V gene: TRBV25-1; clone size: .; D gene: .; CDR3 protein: CASSTRADQVTQYF; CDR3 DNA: TGTGCCAGCAGTACTCGAGCGGATCAAGTGACCCAGTACTTC
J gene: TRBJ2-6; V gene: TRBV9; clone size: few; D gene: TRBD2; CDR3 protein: CASSRRAGGNSGANVLTF; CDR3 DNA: TGTGCCAGCAGCCGGCGGGCGGGGGGCAACTCTGGGGCCAACGTCCTGACTTTC
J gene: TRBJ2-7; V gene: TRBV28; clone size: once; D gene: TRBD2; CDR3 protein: CASSPYTGLANNEQYF; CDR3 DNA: TGTGCCAGCAGTCCGTATACGGGACTAGCGAACAATGAGCAGTACTTC
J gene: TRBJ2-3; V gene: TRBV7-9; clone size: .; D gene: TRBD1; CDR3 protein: CAGGQGKGSDTQYF; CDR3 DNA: TGTGCCGGTGGACAGGGAAAAGGGTCAGATACGCAGTATTTT
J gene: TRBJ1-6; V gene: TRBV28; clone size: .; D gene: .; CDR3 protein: CASSLTVRQSNSPLHF; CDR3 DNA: TGTGCCAGCAGTTTAACAGTAAGACAGAGTAATTCACCCCTCCACTTT
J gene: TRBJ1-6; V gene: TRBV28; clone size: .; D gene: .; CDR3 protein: CASSYGSSPLHF; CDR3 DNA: TGTGCCAGCAGTTACGGGAGTTCACCCCTCCACTTT
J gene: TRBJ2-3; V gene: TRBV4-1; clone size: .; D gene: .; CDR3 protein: CASSQERASTDTQYF; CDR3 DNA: TGCGCCAGCAGCCAAGAGCGGGCCAGCACAGATACGCAGTATTTT
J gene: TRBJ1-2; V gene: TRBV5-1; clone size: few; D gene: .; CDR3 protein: CASSPRDIYGYTF; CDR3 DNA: TGCGCCAGCAGCCCGCGGGACATATATGGCTACACCTTC
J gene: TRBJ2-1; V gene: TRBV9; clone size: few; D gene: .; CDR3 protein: CASSVSSGGASYNEQFF; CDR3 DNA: TGTGCCAGCAGCGTTTCCTCCGGGGGCGCGTCCTACAATGAGCAGTTCTTC
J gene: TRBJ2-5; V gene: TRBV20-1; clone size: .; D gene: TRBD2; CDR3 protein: CSFPGLADDNEQYF; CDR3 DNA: TGCAGTTTCCCGGGACTAGCGGATGACAATGAGCAGTACTTC
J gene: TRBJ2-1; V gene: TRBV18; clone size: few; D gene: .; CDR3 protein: CASSLTGKTYNEQFF; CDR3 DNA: TGTGCCAGCTCACTTACAGGGAAGACCTACAATGAGCAGTTCTTC
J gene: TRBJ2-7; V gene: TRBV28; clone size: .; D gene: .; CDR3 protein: CASSTTSGVYEQYF; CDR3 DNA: TGTGCCAGCAGCACCACGTCGGGAGTCTACGAGCAGTACTTC
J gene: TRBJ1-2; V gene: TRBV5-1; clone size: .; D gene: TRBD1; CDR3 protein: CAAGTGNGYTF; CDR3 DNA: TGCGCCGCAGGGACAGGGAATGGCTACACCTTC
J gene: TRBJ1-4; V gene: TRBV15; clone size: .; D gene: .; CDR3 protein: CATSRDRNPATNEKLFF; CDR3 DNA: TGTGCCACCAGCAGAGATAGAAACCCTGCAACTAATGAAAAACTGTTTTTT
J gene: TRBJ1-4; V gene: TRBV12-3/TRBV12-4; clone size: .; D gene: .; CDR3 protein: CASTASRRAVNEKLFF; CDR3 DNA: TGTGCCAGCACCGCCAGCCGCAGGGCGGTAAATGAAAAACTGTTTTTT
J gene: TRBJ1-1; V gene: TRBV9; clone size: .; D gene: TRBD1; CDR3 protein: CASSVYRGPNTEAFF; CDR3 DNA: TGTGCCAGCAGCGTTTACAGGGGGCCGAACACTGAAGCTTTCTTT
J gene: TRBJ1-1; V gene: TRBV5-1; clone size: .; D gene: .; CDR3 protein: CASSLGITGSPTEAFF; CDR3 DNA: TGCGCCAGCAGCTTGGGGATTACAGGGTCCCCAACTGAAGCTTTCTTT
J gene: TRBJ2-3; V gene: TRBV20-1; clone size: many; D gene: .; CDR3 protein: CSARKTDTQYF; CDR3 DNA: TGCAGTGCTAGAAAAACAGATACGCAGTATTTT
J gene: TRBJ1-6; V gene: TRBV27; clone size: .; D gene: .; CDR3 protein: CASSFFGSPLHF; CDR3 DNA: TGTGCCAGCAGTTTTTTTGGGTCACCCCTCCACTTT
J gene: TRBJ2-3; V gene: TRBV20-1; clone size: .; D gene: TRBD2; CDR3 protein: CSASPGGDTDTQYF; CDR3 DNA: TGCAGTGCTAGCCCGGGAGGAGACACAGATACGCAGTATTTT
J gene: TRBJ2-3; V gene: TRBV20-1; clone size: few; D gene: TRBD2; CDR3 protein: CSASSGGGTDTQYF; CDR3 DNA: TGCAGTGCTAGTTCTGGCGGGGGTACAGATACGCAGTATTTT
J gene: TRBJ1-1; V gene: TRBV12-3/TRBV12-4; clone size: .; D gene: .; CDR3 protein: CASRVRETNTEAFF; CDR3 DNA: TGTGCCAGCAGGGTTCGGGAAACGAACACTGAAGCTTTCTTT